This T cell receptor (beta chain) comes out of a study of control samples from healthy donors and cancer patients. Sequencing was performed with immunoSEQ multiplex PCR; in TCRdb, only in-frame clones are kept and a portion is missing. The sample records 95,000 to 150,000 clones, roughly 90% being singletons. This sequence was found in a woman aged 18-29 years in good health. Sample: blood.

CDR3: CASSGSSRGGELFF. As DNA, the CDR3 is TGTGCCAGCAGTGGGTCTAGTCGGGGCGGGGAGCTGTTTTTT. This rearrangement joins TRBV2 to TRBJ2-2; D is possibly TRBD2 (5 bases). This CDR3 has 14 amino acids. Germline CDR1 and CDR2: SNHLY and FYNNEI. Deletions cut 4 bases from V and 7 bases from J, with 13 bases between.